This T cell receptor beta chain emerged from a study of cytomegalovirus exposure and HLA in healthy donors. Study-wide results and caveats: Earlier findings revealed that most TCR beta V segments proved productive either about 90% or about 30% of the time. Several of the most significant clusters were apparently associated with common viral pathogens in a later analysis. Reports indicated that the classifier achieved high specificity and sensitivity in diagnosing cytomegalovirus status.

Remarks on this clone: Antigen specificity is unknown.

V gave up 3 bases and J gave up 4 bases; unmatched junction bases: 3. Germline V gene data show CDR1 as SGHRS and CDR2 as YFSETQ. CDR3 length: 14 residues. PCR amplification relied on 60 Vbeta primers (plus 13 Jbeta primers). Clones were read by immunoSEQ multiplex PCR, and TCRdb kept only the in-frame ones, dropping some. The sample has about 170,000 clones, about four fifths seen once; the top ten hold about 1.6%. V and J are TRBV5-1 and TRBJ2-7; 11 bases match TRBD1. The source material was PBMCs. This sequence was found in a male donor in good health and CMV-seronegative. In nucleotides, the CDR3 is TGCGCCAGCAGCTGGGGACAGGGGGGGTACGAGCAGTACTTC. It yields the protein CASSWGQGGYEQYF.